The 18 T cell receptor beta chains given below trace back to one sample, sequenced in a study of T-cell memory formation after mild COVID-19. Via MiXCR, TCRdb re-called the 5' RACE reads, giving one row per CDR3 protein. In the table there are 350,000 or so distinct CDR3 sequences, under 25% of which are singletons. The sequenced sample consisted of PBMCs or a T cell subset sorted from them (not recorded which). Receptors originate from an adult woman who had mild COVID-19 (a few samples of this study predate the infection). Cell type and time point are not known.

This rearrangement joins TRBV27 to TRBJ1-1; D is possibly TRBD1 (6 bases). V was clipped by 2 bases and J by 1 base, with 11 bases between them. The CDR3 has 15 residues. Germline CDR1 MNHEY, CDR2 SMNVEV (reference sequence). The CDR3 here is CASSLQGTGNTEAFF. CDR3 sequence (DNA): TGTGCCAGCAGTTTACAGGGGACGGGGAACACTGAAGCTTTCTTT.

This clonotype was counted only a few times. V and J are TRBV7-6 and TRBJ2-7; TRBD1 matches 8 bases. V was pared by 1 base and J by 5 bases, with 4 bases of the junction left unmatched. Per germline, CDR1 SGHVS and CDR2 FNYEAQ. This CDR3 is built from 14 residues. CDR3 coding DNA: TGTGCCAGCAGCTTAGGGACAGGGAACCACGAGCAGTACTTC. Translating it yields CASSLGTGNHEQYF.

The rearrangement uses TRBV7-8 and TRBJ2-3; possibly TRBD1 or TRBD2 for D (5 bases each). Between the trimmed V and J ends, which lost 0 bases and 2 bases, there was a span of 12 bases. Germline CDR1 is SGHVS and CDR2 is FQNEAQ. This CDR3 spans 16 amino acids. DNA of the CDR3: TGTGCCAGCAGCTTAGCTCGGGGACGATACACAGATACGCAGTATTTT. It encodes CASSLARGRYTDTQYF.

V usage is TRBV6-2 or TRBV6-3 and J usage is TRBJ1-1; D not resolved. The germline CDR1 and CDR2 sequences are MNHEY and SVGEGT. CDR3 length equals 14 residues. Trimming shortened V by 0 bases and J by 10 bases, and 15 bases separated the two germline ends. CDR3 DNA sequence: TGTGCCAGCAGTTACTCGAGATGTGCGGCTACAGCTTTCTTT. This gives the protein CASSYSRCAATAFF.

The CDR3 sequence is CAASVWGGGSYNEQFF. CDR3 bases: TGTGCCGCCAGCGTTTGGGGCGGGGGCTCCTACAATGAGCAGTTCTTC. The J gene is TRBJ2-1, the V gene TRBV19; 7 bases are shared with TRBD2. V dropped 11 bases and J dropped 0; count of bases not matched to a gene: 13. There are 16 residues in the CDR3. The germline V gene encodes CDR1 LNHDA and CDR2 SQIVND (reference sequence).

CDR3: CSVETGGRVSTGELFF. CDR3 coding DNA: TGCAGCGTTGAAACGGGCGGCAGGGTGAGCACCGGGGAGCTGTTTTTT. J is TRBJ2-2 and V is TRBV29-1; possible D gene TRBD1, 5 bases. This CDR3 comprises 16 residues. The germline V and J ends were trimmed by 2 bases and 4 bases, with 17 bases remaining between them. From germline, CDR1 is SQVTM and CDR2 ANQGSEA.

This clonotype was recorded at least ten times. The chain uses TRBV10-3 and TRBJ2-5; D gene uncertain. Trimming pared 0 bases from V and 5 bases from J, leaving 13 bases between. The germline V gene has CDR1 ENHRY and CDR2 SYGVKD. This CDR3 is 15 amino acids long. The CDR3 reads CAISESTKPLETQYF. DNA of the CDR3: TGTGCCATCAGTGAGTCGACGAAACCTCTGGAGACCCAGTACTTC.

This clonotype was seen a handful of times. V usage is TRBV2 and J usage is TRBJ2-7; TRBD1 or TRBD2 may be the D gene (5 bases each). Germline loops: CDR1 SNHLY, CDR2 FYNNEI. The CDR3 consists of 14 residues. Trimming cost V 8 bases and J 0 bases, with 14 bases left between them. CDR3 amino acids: CASGPGRNSYEQYF. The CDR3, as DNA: TGTGCCAGCGGACCGGGACGGAACTCCTACGAGCAGTACTTC.

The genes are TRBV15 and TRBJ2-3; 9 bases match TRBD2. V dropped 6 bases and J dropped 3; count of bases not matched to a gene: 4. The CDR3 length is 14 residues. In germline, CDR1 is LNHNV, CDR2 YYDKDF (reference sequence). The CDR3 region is CATSRTSGTDTQYF. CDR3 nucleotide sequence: TGTGCCACCAGTCGCACTAGCGGGACAGATACGCAGTATTTT. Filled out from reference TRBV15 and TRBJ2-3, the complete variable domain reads DAMVIQNPRYQVTQFGKPVTLSCSQTLNHNVMYWYQQKSSQAPKLLFHYYDKDFNNEADTPDNFQSRRPNTSFCFLDIRSPGLGDTAMYLCATSRTSGTDTQYFGPGTRLTVL.

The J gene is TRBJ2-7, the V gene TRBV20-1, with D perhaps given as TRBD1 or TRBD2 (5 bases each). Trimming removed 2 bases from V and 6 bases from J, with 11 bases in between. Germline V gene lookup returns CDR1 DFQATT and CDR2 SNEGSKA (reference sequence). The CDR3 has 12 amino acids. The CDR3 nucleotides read TGCAGTGCTAGAAGTGGGACCCCCGAGCAGTACTTC. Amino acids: CSARSGTPEQYF.

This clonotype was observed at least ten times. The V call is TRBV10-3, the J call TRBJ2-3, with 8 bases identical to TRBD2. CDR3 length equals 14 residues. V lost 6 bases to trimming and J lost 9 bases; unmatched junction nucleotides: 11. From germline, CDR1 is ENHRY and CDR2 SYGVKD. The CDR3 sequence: CAISPALADLTQYF. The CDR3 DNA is TGTGCCATCAGCCCTGCACTAGCGGACTTAACGCAGTATTTT.

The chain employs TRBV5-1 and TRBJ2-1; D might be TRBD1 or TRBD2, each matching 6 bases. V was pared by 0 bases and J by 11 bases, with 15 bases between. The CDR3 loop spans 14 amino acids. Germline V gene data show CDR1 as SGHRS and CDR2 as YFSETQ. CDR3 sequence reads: CASSLDSGGRKQFF. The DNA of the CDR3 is TGCGCCAGCAGCTTGGATTCTGGGGGGCGAAAGCAGTTCTTC.

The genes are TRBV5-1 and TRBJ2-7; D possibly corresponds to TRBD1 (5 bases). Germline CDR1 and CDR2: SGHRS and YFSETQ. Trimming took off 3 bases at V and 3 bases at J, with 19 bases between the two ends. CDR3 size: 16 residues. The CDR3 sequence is CASSSGRHRTNYEQYF. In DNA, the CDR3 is TGCGCCAGCAGCTCCGGTAGACACAGGACCAACTACGAGCAGTACTTC.

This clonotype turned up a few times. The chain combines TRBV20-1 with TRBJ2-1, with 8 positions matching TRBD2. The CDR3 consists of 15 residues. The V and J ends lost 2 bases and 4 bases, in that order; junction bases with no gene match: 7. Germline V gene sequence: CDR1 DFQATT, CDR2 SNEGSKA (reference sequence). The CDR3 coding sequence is TGCAGTGCTAGACCTTCTAGCGGGCTTTACAATGAGCAGTTCTTC. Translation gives CSARPSSGLYNEQFF.

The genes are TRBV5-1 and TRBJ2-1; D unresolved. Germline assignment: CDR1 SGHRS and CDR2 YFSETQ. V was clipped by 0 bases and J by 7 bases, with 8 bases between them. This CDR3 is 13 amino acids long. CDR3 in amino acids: CASSLEHLNEQFF. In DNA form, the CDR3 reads TGCGCCAGCAGCTTGGAGCACTTAAATGAGCAGTTCTTC.

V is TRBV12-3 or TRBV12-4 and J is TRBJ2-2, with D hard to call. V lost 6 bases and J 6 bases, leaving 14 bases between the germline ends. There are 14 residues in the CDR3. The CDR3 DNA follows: TGTGCCAGCAGACTCGCTAGTGACTCCGGGGAGCTGTTTTTT. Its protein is CASRLASDSGELFF.

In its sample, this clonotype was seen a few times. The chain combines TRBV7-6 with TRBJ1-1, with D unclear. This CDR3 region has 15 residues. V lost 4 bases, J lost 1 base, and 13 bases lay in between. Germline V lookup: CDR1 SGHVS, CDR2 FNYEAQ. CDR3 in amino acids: CASSSIEAGNTEAFF. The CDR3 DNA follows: TGTGCCAGCAGCTCGATAGAGGCAGGGAACACTGAAGCTTTCTTT. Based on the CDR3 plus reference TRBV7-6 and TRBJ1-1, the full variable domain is GAGVSQSPRYKVTKRGQDVALRCDPISGHVSLYWYRQALGQGPEFLTYFNYEAQQDKSGLPNDRFSAERPEGSISTLTIQRTEQRDSAMYRCASSSIEAGNTEAFFGQGTRLTVV.

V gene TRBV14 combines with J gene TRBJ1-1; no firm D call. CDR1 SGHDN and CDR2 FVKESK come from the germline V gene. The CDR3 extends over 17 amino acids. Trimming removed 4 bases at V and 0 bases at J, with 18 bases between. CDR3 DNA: TGTGCCAGCAGCCGCTTGTCCCTTCGAGCTATGAACACTGAAGCTTTCTTT. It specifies CASSRLSLRAMNTEAFF.